A single sample is the source of the 9 T cell receptor beta chains below, sequenced in a study of tumor and adjacent non-tumor tissue in lung cancer. The library came from three nested PCR rounds adapted from ARM-PCR protocols. TCRdb independently ran MiXCR on the multiplex PCR reads; one entry per CDR3 protein. The sample consists of about 48,000 distinct CDR3 sequences, about two thirds of them appearing once. RNA was extracted from bulk tissue without any cell sorting. More than 3 cm separated this lung sample from the edge of the tumor. Sequenced sample: distant non-tumor lung tissue. The receptors come from a woman aged 70 to 79 with non-small cell lung cancer.

This chain links TRBV4-1 with TRBJ2-1; weak D call: TRBD2 (5 bases). The ends were cut back, 10 bases at V and 5 bases at J, with 9 bases in the middle. This CDR3 has 11 residues. Germline loops: CDR1 MGHRA, CDR2 YSYEKL. In DNA, the CDR3 is TGCGCCACTAGCCTAAACAATGAGCAGTTCTTC. Translation: CATSLNNEQFF.

Worth noting for this clonotype: The junction departs from germline at one end; a sequencing error may be responsible. The genes are TRBV11-1 and TRBJ2-3; 8 nucleotides match TRBD1. This CDR3 spans 14 amino acids. Germline CDR1 is SGHAT and CDR2 is FQDESV (reference sequence). The CDR3 here is CAGSLDREADTHYF. The CDR3 region has the DNA TGTGCCGGTAGCTTGGACAGGGAGGCAGATACGCATTATTTT.

In the case of this clonotype: Germline is not matched at one junction end, which may reflect a read error. The chain combines TRBV6-2 or TRBV6-3 with TRBJ2-7; 7 nucleotides agree with TRBD2. From germline, CDR1 is MNHEY and CDR2 SVGEGT. This CDR3 has 13 residues. The CDR3 DNA is TGTGCCAGCAGCCGTCTAGCGGCCTACGACCAGTACTTC. Amino acids: CASSRLAAYDQYF.

The V gene is TRBV5-4, the J gene TRBJ1-1; D uncertain. Trimming removed 4 bases from V and 4 bases from J, with 14 bases in between. Germline CDR1 reads SGHNT; CDR2 reads YYREEE (reference sequence). CDR3 size: 14 residues. In DNA, the CDR3 is TGTGCCAGCAGCCCCGGGGTTCTGACCACTGAAGCTTTCTTT. Protein product: CASSPGVLTTEAFF.

This clonotype was counted once. This could be a read error, since a much larger clone is one nucleotide away. The chain combines TRBV28 with TRBJ2-5; 8 nucleotides match TRBD2. CDR3 length: 14 residues. Germline-derived CDR1 and CDR2 are MDHEN and SYDVKM. This CDR3 is CANSRGGAQETQYF. CDR3 sequence (DNA): TGTGCCAACAGTCGGGGGGGGGCCCAAGAGACCCAGTACTTC.

This clonotype was counted at least ten times. The chain couples TRBV4-1 to TRBJ2-3; D is unresolved. Germline CDR1 MGHRA, CDR2 YSYEKL. The CDR3 loop spans 14 amino acids. The V end was cut by 2 bases, the J end by 0 bases, with 6 bases between. As DNA, the CDR3 is TGCGCCAGCAGCCAACATGATAGCACAGATACGCAGTATTTT. This translates into CASSQHDSTDTQYF.

Concerning this clonotype itself: This may come from a read error, since a much larger clone is one base off. The chain links TRBV14 to TRBJ1-1; tentatively, D is TRBD1 (6 bases). The CDR3 extends over 15 amino acids. CDR1 and CDR2 (germline): SGHDN, FVKESK. CDR3 residues: CASNQTGSWTTEAFF. CDR3 in DNA: TGTGCCAGCAACCAAACAGGGTCCTGGACCACTGAAGCTTTCTTT.

This clonotype was seen only a few times. A read error may be the cause here, since a much bigger clone is one base away. The rearrangement links TRBV6-5 to TRBJ1-1; D is ambiguous. CDR3 size: 13 residues. Germline-derived CDR1 and CDR2 are MNHEY and SVGAGI. CDR3 region: CASGKSLNTEVFF. The CDR3 DNA is TGTGCCAGCGGGAAAAGCTTGAACACTGAAGTTTTCTTT.

This clonotype was counted a single time. The chain couples TRBV6-2 or TRBV6-3 to TRBJ2-3; D possibly matches TRBD1 or TRBD2 (5 bases each). CDR1 and CDR2 from the germline V gene are MNHEY and SVGEGT. V was trimmed by 8 bases and J by 6 bases, leaving 18 bases between them. This CDR3 region has 14 residues. The CDR3 loop reads CASGRVPGRDTQYF. CDR3 nucleotide sequence: TGTGCCAGCGGCAGAGTCCCGGGGCGTGATACGCAGTATTTT.